This note documents a single T cell receptor (beta chain) sequence. Its antigen target is currently unknown. No clone much larger than this one lies a single base away; base qualities are absent. This entry is derived from a study of cytomegalovirus exposure and HLA in healthy donors (TCRdb year 2017). Regarding the study in general: A later analysis indicated that the 90 to 150 validation repertoires were generated on the platform also employed for the 700 or so repertoires of the first cohort. The aim of the study was to test whether cataloging public T cell receptors could identify signatures of past pathogen exposure. Besides the first cohort of roughly 660 subjects, a separate validation cohort made up of roughly 120 different subjects was used. High-throughput TCR immunosequencing, statistical association of individual TCRs with disease status, and machine learning were combined to predict cytomegalovirus infection status.

The CDR3 goes from the cysteine to the phenylalanine over 15 residues. Only the CDR3 part of the read is kept: 45 bases, read in frame from the first base. For this chain, trimming is 1 base at the V end and 7 bases at the J end, and the number of junction bases without a gene match is 3. According to the germline V gene, CDR1 reads MRHNA and CDR2 reads SNTAGT. Findings and caveats that apply to the study as a whole: In the study, some 180 TCR beta chains were listed as associated with cytomegalovirus. In both the original and validation cohorts, the classifier was reported to diagnose cytomegalovirus status with high specificity and sensitivity. Most TCR sequences were seen in very few donors, while some public TCRs were found in many individuals. A few of the identified cytomegalovirus-associated TCR beta chains were confirmed in vitro to be specific for cytomegalovirus antigens. A later analysis found that TCRs clustered in the first cohort also tended to co-occur in the 120 validation repertoires, with 94% of cluster scores above 0. The authors suggested that the approach could potentially be generalized to other disease states and immunological phenotypes. A later analysis had no HLA typing for the validation cohort, so co-occurrence there was scored across all 130 or so repertoires.

The library came from the immunoSEQ multiplex PCR assay. In the original analysis: To diagnose cytomegalovirus status from the catalog of TCR beta chain sequences, a statistical classification framework was built. As stored in TCRdb, this immuneACCESS dataset retains in-frame rearrangements with V and J assigned. A fraction of the clones does not appear; measured against another copy, unresolved V genes explain less than half of the discrepancy, and the remainder lacks a known reason. The V and J calls and the clone size are those of that table, but D and trimming were determined from the DNA. The sample contains about 330,000 clones, around 86% of them found a single time. The top ten clonotypes cover around 0.84% of the sample. Donors formed part of the validation cohort, which comprised 120 or so subjects and was distinct from the first cohort of several hundred subjects.

The chain was built from TRBV6-4 and TRBJ1-4, and 10 bases in between align with TRBD1. The sequencing sample was made of PBMCs. This TCR was sampled from a young woman in good health and CMV-seronegative. The sequence in DNA is TGTGCCAGCAGTGACTTCGACAGGGGGCGTGAAAAACTGTTTTTT. Its translation reads: CASSDFDRGREKLFF.